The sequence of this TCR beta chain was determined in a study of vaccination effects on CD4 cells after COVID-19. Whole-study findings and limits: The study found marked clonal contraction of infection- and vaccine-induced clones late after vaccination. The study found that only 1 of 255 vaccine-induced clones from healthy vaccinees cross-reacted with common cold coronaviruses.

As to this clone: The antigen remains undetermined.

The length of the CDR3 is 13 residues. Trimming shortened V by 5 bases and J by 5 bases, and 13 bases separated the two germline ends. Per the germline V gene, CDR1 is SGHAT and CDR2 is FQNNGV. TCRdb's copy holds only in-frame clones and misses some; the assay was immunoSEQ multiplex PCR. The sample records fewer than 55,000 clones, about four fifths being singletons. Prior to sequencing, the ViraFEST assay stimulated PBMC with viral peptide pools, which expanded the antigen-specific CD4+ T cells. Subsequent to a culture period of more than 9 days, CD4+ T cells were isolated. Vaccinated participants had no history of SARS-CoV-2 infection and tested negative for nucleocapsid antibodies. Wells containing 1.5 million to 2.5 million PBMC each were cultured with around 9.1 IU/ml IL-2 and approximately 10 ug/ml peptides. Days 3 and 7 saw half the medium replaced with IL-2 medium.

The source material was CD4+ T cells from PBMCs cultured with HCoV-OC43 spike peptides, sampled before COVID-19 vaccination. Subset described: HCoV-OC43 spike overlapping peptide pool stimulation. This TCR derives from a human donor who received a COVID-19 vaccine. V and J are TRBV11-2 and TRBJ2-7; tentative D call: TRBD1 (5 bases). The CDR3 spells CASSLLGRDEQYV. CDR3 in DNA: TGTGCCAGCAGCCTCCTGGGCAGGGACGAGCAGTACGTC.